Sequencing of this T cell receptor (beta chain) was carried out in a study of early T cells in non-severe SARS-CoV-2 infection. Study details: The input, bulk RNA from unsorted whole blood, was sequenced, and chains were unpaired.

This clonotype was seen more than once but under ten times. Its antigen is as yet unknown. Germline V gene data show CDR1 as DFQATT and CDR2 as SNEGSKA (reference sequence). The CDR3 is 18 amino acids. Trimming stripped 4 bases from V and 5 bases from J, with 24 bases between. The study's findings and limits: A preference for anti-spike CD8 responses marked VDJdb matching, which missed private and CD4 specificities.

Each single cDNA molecule received a unique molecular identifier. TCRdb reprocessed the 5' RACE reads via MiXCR and lists one record per CDR3 protein. The table lists around 61,000 distinct CDR3 sequences, over 9.5% of them singletons. The sequence came from an adult who was a healthcare worker with PCR-confirmed SARS-CoV-2 infection or an uninfected control (not recorded which). V is TRBV20-1 and J is TRBJ1-6; no definite D call. Source material: whole blood. CDR3 region: CSATLIRGFGANNSPLHF. In DNA form, the CDR3 reads TGCAGTGCTACCCTGATTCGTGGGTTCGGCGCTAATAATTCACCCCTCCACTTT.